The source of this TCR beta chain is a study of control samples from healthy donors and cancer patients. This clone turned up a few times. The same CDR3 can be traced to other DNA sequences in this sample. Data came from immunoSEQ multiplex PCR; TCRdb stores just in-frame clones and leaves some out. The sample lists 110,000 or so clones, around nine tenths seen once, with around an eighth in the top ten. Germline V lookup: CDR1 LGHDT, CDR2 YNNKEL (reference sequence). Trimming cost V 0 bases and J 4 bases, with 9 bases left between them. CDR3 length equals 14 residues. Input material: blood. The receptor was derived from a man aged 25-40 years in good health. The rearrangement uses TRBV3-1 (or the pseudogene TRBV3-2) and TRBJ1-2; D unclear. The CDR3 loop is CASSQDTGIYGYTF. The CDR3 nucleotides read TGTGCCAGCAGCCAAGATACTGGGATCTATGGCTACACCTTC.